A single sample is the source of the 6 T cell receptor beta chains below, sequenced in a study of blood T cells in healthy people across ages. PCR was performed a second time for about 7 to 11 cycles using a sample-barcoded 5' primer and a J-beta primer mix. Using its own MiXCR run on the 5' RACE reads, TCRdb lists one record per CDR3 protein. The sample includes 600,000 to 800,000 distinct CDR3 sequences, approximately 52% seen only once; the top ten take 13%. Input material: blood. Source of these receptors: a woman older than 75 in good health.

For this clonotype: A much larger clone is a single base away; this may be a read error. This chain joins TRBV7-8 and TRBJ2-5, with TRBD1 matching 8 bases. The CDR3 consists of 12 residues. The germline V gene has CDR1 SGHVS and CDR2 FQNEAQ. The V and J ends lost 4 bases and 11 bases, in that order; junction bases with no gene match: 6. CDR3 residues: CASSSTRDRQYF. Written as DNA, the CDR3 is TGTGCCAGCAGCTCGACCCGGGACAGGCAGTACTTC. Full variable domain (outside the CDR3, taken from reference TRBV7-8 and TRBJ2-5): GAGVSQSPRYKVAKRGQDVALRCDPISGHVSLFWYQQALGQGPEFLTYFQNEAQLDKSGLPSDRFFAERPEGSVSTLKIQRTQQEDSAVYLCASSSTRDRQYFGPGTRLLVL.

The chain combines TRBV20-1 with TRBJ1-2; tentatively, D is TRBD1 (6 bases). Germline CDR1 and CDR2: DFQATT and SNEGSKA (reference sequence). The CDR3 length is 13 residues. Deletions cut 6 bases from V and 5 bases from J, with 16 bases between. CDR3 sequence (DNA): TGCAGTGCGGAAACGGACAGCCTATATGGCTACACCTTC. Amino acid sequence: CSAETDSLYGYTF.

As concerns this clonotype: An end of the junction differs from the germline gene, which may be a read error. V is TRBV6-5 and J is TRBJ2-4, with D unclear. The assigned J gene may be wrong: the sequence end matches TRBJ2-5 better. This CDR3 is 16 amino acids long. CDR1 and CDR2 from the germline V gene are MNHEY and SVGAGI. Here the CDR3 reads CASSYSLGFSPETQYF. The CDR3 nucleotides are TGTGCCAGCAGCTACTCTTTGGGTTTCTCCCCAGAGACCCAGTACTTC.

This clonotype was picked up many times. The gene calls are TRBV7-3 and TRBJ2-3; 7 nucleotides align to TRBD2. The ends lost 5 bases at V and 4 bases at J; junction bases unmatched: 12. The CDR3 runs 16 residues. From germline, CDR1 is SGHTA and CDR2 FQGTGA. As DNA, the CDR3 is TGTGCCAGCAGCCCCAGGTCGGGGGGATCCTCAGATACGCAGTATTTT. It is translated as CASSPRSGGSSDTQYF.

V usage is TRBV14 and J usage is TRBJ2-3; D unresolved. The germline gives CDR1 SGHDN, CDR2 FVKESK. The CDR3 extends over 15 amino acids. V was trimmed by 4 bases and J by 3 bases, leaving 14 bases between them. CDR3: CASSPPGLKTDTQYF. In DNA form, the CDR3 reads TGTGCCAGCAGCCCGCCGGGCCTGAAGACAGATACGCAGTATTTT.

The chain uses TRBV12-3 or TRBV12-4 and TRBJ1-2; D is undetermined. The CDR3 runs 13 residues. Deletions cut 7 bases from V and 4 bases from J, with 13 bases between. CDR3 amino acids: CASTPGRAYGYTF. The CDR3 bases are TGTGCCAGCACCCCCGGAAGAGCCTATGGCTACACCTTC.